These 22 T cell receptor beta chains came from one sample sequenced in a study of molecular identifiers for immune sequencing clone quantification. Via MiXCR, TCRdb re-called the PCR reads, giving one row per CDR3 protein. The table has approximately 680,000 distinct CDR3 sequences, about 25% seen once. The specimen sequenced was naive CD8+ T cells from blood, with Jurkat cell RNA spiked in. Documented subset: FACS-sorted CD8+CD4-CCR7+CD45RA+ naive T cells. The origin of the receptors is a human donor in good health. Some libraries in this study had Jurkat cell RNA spiked in.

As concerns this clonotype: This may stem from a read error, because a much larger clone lies one nucleotide away. This chain joins TRBV29-1 and TRBJ2-3; D is ambiguous. This CDR3 has 11 residues. Per the germline V gene, CDR1 is SQVTM and CDR2 is ANQGSEA. V was trimmed by 7 bases and J by 11 bases, leaving 16 bases between them. This CDR3 reads CSERRGTLQYF. The CDR3 DNA sequence: TGCAGCGAGAGACGTGGCACTTTGCAGTATTTT.

The chain couples TRBV6-2 or TRBV6-3 to TRBJ1-1, with no clear D. This CDR3 comprises 12 residues. CDR1 is MNHEY and CDR2 is SVGEGT in the germline V gene. The V and J ends lost 3 bases and 4 bases respectively, with 6 bases between them. The DNA for the CDR3 is TGTGCCAGCAGTTATACCTCCACTGAAGCTTTCTTT. It translates to CASSYTSTEAFF.

This clonotype came up many times. V gene TRBV7-9 combines with J gene TRBJ1-1; D possibly corresponds to TRBD1 (5 bases). Germline CDR1 and CDR2: SEHNR and FQNEAQ (reference sequence). V was pared by 5 bases and J by 8 bases, with 12 bases between. The CDR3 runs 12 residues. The CDR3, as DNA: TGTGCCAGCAGCCCGGGACCACCGGAAGCTTTCTTT. This sequence encodes CASSPGPPEAFF.

This clonotype occurred a few times. The chain employs TRBV19 and TRBJ2-2; D unclear. Trimming stripped 3 bases from V and 1 base from J, with 3 bases between. CDR1 is LNHDA, CDR2 SQIVND, per germline (reference sequence). The CDR3 totals 13 residues. The DNA for the CDR3 is TGTGCCAGTAGTATTTGGAACACCGGGGAGCTGTTTTTT. Its translation is CASSIWNTGELFF.

A remark on this clonotype: A clone one base away is much larger, so this may be a read error. The CDR3 spells CACSRKRVDEQYF. DNA of the CDR3: TGTGCCTGCAGCCGGAAAAGGGTAGACGAGCAGTACTTC. This chain joins TRBV14 and TRBJ2-7, with no clear D. Germline CDR1 reads SGHDN; CDR2 reads FVKESK. The CDR3 contains 13 residues.

This clonotype occurred a few times. The chain joins TRBV3-1 to TRBJ2-3; weak D call: TRBD1 (5 bases). Trimming removed 3 bases at V and 0 bases at J, with 7 bases between. Germline V lookup: CDR1 LGHDT, CDR2 YNNKEL (reference sequence). CDR3 size: 14 residues. CDR3 sequence: CASSQGRSTDTQYF. In DNA, the CDR3 is TGTGCCAGCAGCCAGGGGCGGAGCACAGATACGCAGTATTTT.

This clonotype was seen more than once but under ten times. This chain connects TRBV12-3 or TRBV12-4 to TRBJ2-2, with a weak D call TRBD2 (5 bases). V was trimmed by 3 bases and J by 3 bases, leaving 8 bases between them. This CDR3 comprises 14 residues. CDR3 coding DNA: TGTGCCAGCAGTTTTAGCGCCTACACCGGGGAGCTGTTTTTT. As protein: CASSFSAYTGELFF.

This clonotype occurred many times. The chain links TRBV4-2 to TRBJ2-7, with 7 bases aligning to TRBD1. The ends lost 0 bases at V and 4 bases at J; junction bases unmatched: 3. Germline values: CDR1 LGHNA, CDR2 YNFKEQ. This CDR3 has 14 residues. DNA for the CDR3: TGTGCCAGCAGCCAAGATGGCAGGGGGTACGAGCAGTACTTC. Its translation is CASSQDGRGYEQYF.

The gene calls are TRBV19 and TRBJ2-7; the D gene is possibly TRBD2 (6 bases). Germline V gives CDR1 LNHDA, CDR2 SQIVND (reference sequence). The CDR3 is 12 amino acids. V was cut by 1 base and J by 7 bases, with 8 bases left in between. The CDR3 reads CASSIAGREQYF. CDR3 nucleotide sequence: TGTGCCAGTAGTATAGCAGGGAGGGAGCAGTACTTC.

As for this clonotype: A much larger clone differs from this one at a single base, so this may be a read error. The chain carries TRBV19 and TRBJ2-4; TRBD1 matches at 7 bases. Trimming took 6 bases from V and 2 from J; bases not matched to a gene: 7. The length of the CDR3 is 15 residues. Germline V lookup: CDR1 LNHDA, CDR2 SQIVND (reference sequence). CDR3 nucleotide sequence: TGTGCCAGTAGCTACTTGACAGGGCCCAAAAACATTCAGTACTTC. This sequence encodes CASSYLTGPKNIQYF.

This clonotype was seen many times. This sequence joins TRBV6-2 or TRBV6-3 and TRBJ2-1; no reliable D call. This CDR3 comprises 12 residues. The V end lost 11 bases, the J end lost 7 bases, and 15 bases lay between the germline ends. Per the germline V gene, CDR1 is MNHEY and CDR2 is SVGEGT. CDR3 residues: CAHGLDANEQFF. Written as DNA, the CDR3 is TGTGCCCACGGCCTGGATGCAAATGAGCAGTTCTTC.

A note on this clonotype: A much larger clone is a single base away; this may be a read error. J is TRBJ2-3 and V is TRBV7-2; 13 positions match TRBD2. V lost 4 bases and J lost 3; bases outside the gene matches: 4. The CDR3 has 16 amino acids. CDR1 and CDR2 (germline): SGHTA, FQGNSA. This chain's CDR3 is CASSWTSGSPTDTQYF. The CDR3 DNA reads as TGTGCCAGCAGCTGGACTAGCGGGAGTCCGACAGATACGCAGTATTTT.

Details on this clonotype: Just one base apart from a much larger clone, this may be a read error. V usage is TRBV20-1 and J usage is TRBJ2-7, with TRBD1 matching 7 bases. The CDR3 totals 15 residues. V shed 3 bases, J shed 6 bases, and the junction held 14 bases outside the gene matches. CDR1 DFQATT and CDR2 SNEGSKA come from the germline V gene (reference sequence). This CDR3 is CSARDRQGKTCEQYF. Here the CDR3 DNA reads TGCAGTGCTAGGGACCGACAGGGTAAGACCTGCGAGCAGTACTTC.

The chain couples TRBV19 to TRBJ2-1; TRBD2 matches 10 bases. Germline loops: CDR1 LNHDA, CDR2 SQIVND (reference sequence). V dropped 3 bases and J dropped 9; count of bases not matched to a gene: 14. CDR3 length: 17 amino acids. The CDR3 reads CASSIPPASGSNIEQFF. For the CDR3, the DNA is TGTGCCAGTAGTATCCCCCCGGCTAGCGGGAGTAACATTGAGCAGTTCTTC.

In the case of this clonotype: This could be a read error, since a much larger clone is one nucleotide away. The gene calls are TRBV6-2 or TRBV6-3 and TRBJ2-7; 7 bases agree with TRBD1. The CDR3 length is 15 residues. Germline CDR1 and CDR2: MNHEY and SVGEGT. CDR3 DNA: TGTCCCAGCAGACCCGGAAGACAGGGAGTGTACGAGCAGTACTTC. It encodes CPSRPGRQGVYEQYF.

This clonotype appeared many times. V gene TRBV2 combines with J gene TRBJ1-1; 8 bases line up with TRBD1. The CDR3 runs to 16 residues. The V gene's germline CDR1 is SNHLY and CDR2 FYNNEI. The J segment lost 9 bases and the V segment lost 1 base, leaving 13 bases of the junction unmatched. The CDR3 region is CASSEVYWDRSWKAFF. The CDR3 nucleotides read TGTGCCAGCAGTGAAGTGTATTGGGACAGGTCGTGGAAAGCTTTCTTT.

This clonotype was recorded at least ten times. The V gene is TRBV30, the J gene TRBJ1-3, with D hard to call. The CDR3 is made up of 11 amino acids. Germline loops: CDR1 GTSNPN, CDR2 SVGIG (reference sequence). V shed 5 bases and J shed 7 bases, with 9 bases lying between them. The CDR3 region has the DNA TGTGCCTGGTCCGGGGAGAACACCATATATTTT. This gives the protein CAWSGENTIYF.

The chain is built from TRBV7-2 and TRBJ2-1, with a possible D match to TRBD1 (5 bases). V dropped 3 bases and J dropped 4 bases, with 10 bases sitting between them. Per the germline V gene, CDR1 is SGHTA and CDR2 is FQGNSA. The CDR3 extends over 14 amino acids. CDR3: CASSFSDSYNEQFF. In nucleotides, the CDR3 is TGTGCCAGCAGCTTCTCAGACAGTTACAATGAGCAGTTCTTC.

This clonotype was detected many times. The rearrangement uses TRBV12-3 or TRBV12-4 and TRBJ2-1; TRBD2 agrees at 8 bases. The CDR3 runs 16 residues. J lost 2 bases, V lost 6 bases, and 9 bases had no gene match. CDR3: CASRPLTGGAYNEQFF. CDR3 bases: TGTGCCAGCAGACCTCTTACGGGAGGGGCCTACAATGAGCAGTTCTTC.

This clonotype appeared many times. V gene TRBV6-5 combines with J gene TRBJ2-2; no clear D gene. The CDR3 totals 11 residues. The V gene's germline CDR1 is MNHEY and CDR2 SVGAGI. V lost 5 bases and J 7 bases, leaving 5 bases between the germline ends. The CDR3 loop is CASSAIGELFF. The DNA for the CDR3 is TGTGCCAGCAGTGCCATCGGGGAGCTGTTTTTT.

For this clonotype: Since a much larger clone is just one base distant, this may be a read error. J is TRBJ1-4 and V is TRBV5-6; unclear D gene. Germline values: CDR1 SGHDT, CDR2 YYEEEE. CDR3 length: 14 amino acids. The CDR3 sequence is CASTIWALNEKPFF. The CDR3 DNA is TGTGCCAGCACCATATGGGCGTTGAATGAAAAACCGTTTTTT.

Many counts were recorded for this clonotype. J is TRBJ2-5 and V is TRBV28, with D hard to call. V was pared by 2 bases and J by 7 bases, with 8 bases between. CDR1 and CDR2 from the germline V gene are MDHEN and SYDVKM. The CDR3 has 12 residues. The CDR3 reads CASSLESRTQYF. The DNA of the CDR3 is TGTGCCAGCAGTTTAGAAAGCCGGACCCAGTACTTC.